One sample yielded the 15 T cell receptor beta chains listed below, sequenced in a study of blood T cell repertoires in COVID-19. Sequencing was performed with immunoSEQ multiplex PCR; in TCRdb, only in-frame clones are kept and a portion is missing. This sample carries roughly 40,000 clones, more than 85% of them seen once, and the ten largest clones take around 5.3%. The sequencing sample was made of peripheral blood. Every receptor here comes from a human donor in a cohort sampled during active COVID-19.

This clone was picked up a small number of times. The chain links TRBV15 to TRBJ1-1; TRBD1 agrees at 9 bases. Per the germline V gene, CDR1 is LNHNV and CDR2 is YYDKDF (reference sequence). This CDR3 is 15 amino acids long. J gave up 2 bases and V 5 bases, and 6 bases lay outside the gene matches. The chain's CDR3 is CATSWPGQGNTEAFF. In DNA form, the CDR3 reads TGTGCCACCAGCTGGCCGGGACAGGGAAACACTGAAGCTTTCTTT.

As DNA, the CDR3 is TGTGCCAGCAGCTATGGACAGGGTCGTTCCGGGGAGCTGTTTTTT. It codes for CASSYGQGRSGELFF. J is TRBJ2-2 and V is TRBV7-9, with TRBD1 matching 8 bases. The CDR3 is made up of 15 amino acids. Germline V lookup: CDR1 SEHNR, CDR2 FQNEAQ (reference sequence). The trim removed 4 bases at V and 6 bases at J, leaving 7 bases unmatched.

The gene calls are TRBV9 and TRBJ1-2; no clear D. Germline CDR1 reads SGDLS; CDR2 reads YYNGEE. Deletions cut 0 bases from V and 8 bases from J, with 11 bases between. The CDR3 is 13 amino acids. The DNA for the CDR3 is TGTGCCAGCAGCGTAGCTACCGGGATGGGCTACACCTTC. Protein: CASSVATGMGYTF.

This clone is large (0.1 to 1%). The CDR3 sequence is CASSLESGFKPYEQYF. The CDR3 region has the DNA TGTGCCAGCAGCTTAGAATCAGGGTTTAAGCCCTACGAGCAGTACTTC. V is TRBV7-6 and J is TRBJ2-7; tentatively, D is TRBD1 (5 bases). There are 16 residues in the CDR3. Germline lookup yields CDR1 SGHVS and CDR2 FNYEAQ. Trimming removed 1 base from V and 2 bases from J, with 15 bases in between.

The CDR3 here is CASSQEGGEKLFF. In DNA form, the CDR3 reads TGTGCCAGCAGCCAGGAAGGGGGAGAAAAACTGTTTTTT. This chain uses TRBV4-2 with TRBJ1-4, with a possible D match to TRBD1 (6 bases). The V end lost 3 bases, the J end lost 8 bases, and 10 bases lay between the germline ends. Germline V gene sequence: CDR1 LGHNA, CDR2 YNFKEQ. This CDR3 spans 13 amino acids.

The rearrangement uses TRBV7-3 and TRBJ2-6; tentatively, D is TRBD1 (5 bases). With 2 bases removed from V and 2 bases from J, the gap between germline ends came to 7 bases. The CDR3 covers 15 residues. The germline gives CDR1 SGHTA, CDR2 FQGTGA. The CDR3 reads CASSLSTAGANVLTF. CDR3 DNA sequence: TGTGCCAGCAGCTTATCGACAGCTGGGGCCAACGTCCTGACTTTC.

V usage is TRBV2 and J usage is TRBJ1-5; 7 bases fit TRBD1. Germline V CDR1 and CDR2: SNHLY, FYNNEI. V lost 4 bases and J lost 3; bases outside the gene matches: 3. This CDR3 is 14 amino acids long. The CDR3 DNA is TGTGCCAGCAGTGTGGGACAGAACAATCAGCCCCAGCATTTT. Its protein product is CASSVGQNNQPQHF.

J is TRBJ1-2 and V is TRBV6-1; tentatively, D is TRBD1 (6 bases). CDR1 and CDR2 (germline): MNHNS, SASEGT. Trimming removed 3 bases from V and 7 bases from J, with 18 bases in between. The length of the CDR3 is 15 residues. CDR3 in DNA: TGTGCCAGCAGTGACGAACCTCGGGGGGCCGGTGGCTACACCTTC. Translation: CASSDEPRGAGGYTF.

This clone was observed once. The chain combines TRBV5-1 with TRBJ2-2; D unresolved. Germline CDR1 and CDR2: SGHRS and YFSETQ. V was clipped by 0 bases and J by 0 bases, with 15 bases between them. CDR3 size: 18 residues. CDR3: CASSLDLLTSANTGELFF. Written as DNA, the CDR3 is TGCGCCAGCAGCTTGGACCTCCTTACGAGCGCGAACACCGGGGAGCTGTTTTTT.

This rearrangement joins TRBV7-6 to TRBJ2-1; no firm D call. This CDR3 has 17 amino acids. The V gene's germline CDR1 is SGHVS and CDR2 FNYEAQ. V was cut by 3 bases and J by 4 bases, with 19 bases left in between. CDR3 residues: CASSLNPLAFSYNEQFF. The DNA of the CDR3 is TGTGCCAGCAGCTTGAACCCGCTGGCATTCTCTTACAATGAGCAGTTCTTC. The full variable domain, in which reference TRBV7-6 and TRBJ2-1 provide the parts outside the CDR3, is GAGVSQSPRYKVTKRGQDVALRCDPISGHVSLYWYRQALGQGPEFLTYFNYEAQQDKSGLPNDRFSAERPEGSISTLTIQRTEQRDSAMYRCASSLNPLAFSYNEQFFGPGTRLTVL.

CDR3 residues: CASSFGPGNEQFF. The CDR3 DNA is TGTGCCAGCAGCTTCGGTCCGGGCAATGAGCAGTTCTTC. The rearrangement joins TRBV7-3 to TRBJ2-1; D uncertain. CDR3 size: 13 residues. Trimming removed 3 bases from V and 6 bases from J, with 9 bases in between. The germline CDR1 and CDR2 sequences are SGHTA and FQGTGA.

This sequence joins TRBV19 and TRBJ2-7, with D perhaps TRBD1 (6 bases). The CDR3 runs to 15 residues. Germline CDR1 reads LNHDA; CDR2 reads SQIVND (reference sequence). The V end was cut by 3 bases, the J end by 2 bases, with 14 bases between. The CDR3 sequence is CASSMGQGLTYEQYF. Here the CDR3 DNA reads TGTGCCAGTAGTATGGGGCAGGGGCTCACCTACGAGCAGTACTTC.

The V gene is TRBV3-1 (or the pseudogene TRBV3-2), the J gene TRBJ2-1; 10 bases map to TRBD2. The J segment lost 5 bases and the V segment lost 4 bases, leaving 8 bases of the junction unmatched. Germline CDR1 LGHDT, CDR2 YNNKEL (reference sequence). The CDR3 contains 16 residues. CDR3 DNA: TGTGCCAGCAGCCCAAGGACTAGCGGACTAGACAATGAGCAGTTCTTC. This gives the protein CASSPRTSGLDNEQFF.

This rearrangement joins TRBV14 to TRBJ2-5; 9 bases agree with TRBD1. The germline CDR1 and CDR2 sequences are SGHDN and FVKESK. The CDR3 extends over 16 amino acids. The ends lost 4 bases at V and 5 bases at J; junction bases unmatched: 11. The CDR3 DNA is TGTGCCAGCAGCCCCCTTCCGGGACAGGGTTTGGAGACCCAGTACTTC. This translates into CASSPLPGQGLETQYF.

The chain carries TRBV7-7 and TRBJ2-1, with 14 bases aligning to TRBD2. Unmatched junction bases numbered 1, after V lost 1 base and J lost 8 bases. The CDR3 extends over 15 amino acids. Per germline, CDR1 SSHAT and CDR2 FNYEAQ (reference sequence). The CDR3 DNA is TGTGCCAGCAGCTTAGGGGGACTAGCGGGAGATGAGCAGTTCTTC. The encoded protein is CASSLGGLAGDEQFF.